A selection of T cell receptor beta chains follows, all from one sample in a study of cytomegalovirus exposure and HLA in healthy donors. The method was immunoSEQ multiplex PCR; TCRdb's version includes in-frame clones alone and lacks a portion of them. The sample yields about 31,000 clones, just under 90% seen once. The sample taken for sequencing was PBMCs. The receptor set was obtained from a boy between 10 and 17 years old in good health and CMV-seronegative. The CDR3 runs from the conserved cysteine through the conserved F or W. D genes are given only for firm matches. Only part of the rows carry a size: once, few, many, or a class if the clone is expanded.

>TRBJ2-2|-|TRBV6-5|-
TGTGCCAGCAGTTACTCGTTGGGGGGGCGGGGGGAGCTGTTTTTT
CASSYSLGGRGELFF
>TRBJ2-5|-|TRBV21-1|-
TGTGCCAGCAGCAACCGGACGGGGGAAGAGACCCAGTACTTC
CASSNRTGEETQYF
>TRBJ2-5|TRBD2|TRBV14|-
TGTGCCAGCAGCCCGGGACTAGCGGGAAAAGAAACCCAGTACTTC
CASSPGLAGKETQYF
>TRBJ2-2|TRBD1|TRBV7-9|-
TGTGCCAGCAGCTCCCACCGGGACAGGGGGTACGTCGGGGAGCTGTTTTTT
CASSSHRDRGYVGELFF
>TRBJ2-3|TRBD1|TRBV5-6|-
TGTGCCAGCAGCTCGGTGGACAGGTTCAGCCCAGATACGCAGTATTTT
CASSSVDRFSPDTQYF
>TRBJ1-1|-|TRBV5-1|-
TGCGCCAGCAGCTCAGGGATCTTGAACACTGAAGCTTTCTTT
CASSSGILNTEAFF
>TRBJ1-2|-|TRBV6-6|-
TGTGCCAGCAGCCAATCAGGGCTGGAGTCTAACTATGGCTACACCTTC
CASSQSGLESNYGYTF
>TRBJ2-2|TRBD2|TRBV7-9|-
TGTGCCAGCAGCTTCCGCGAGCGGGGGAACACCGGGGAGCTGTTTTTT
CASSFRERGNTGELFF
>TRBJ1-6|TRBD1|TRBV4-1|-
TGCGCCAGCAGCAACCGACAGGGGGCGGATTCACCCCTCCACTTT
CASSNRQGADSPLHF
>TRBJ2-1|TRBD2|TRBV6-4|few
TGTGCCAGCAGTGACTCGGGCGGGGGGGCCGATGAGCAGTTCTTC
CASSDSGGGADEQFF
>TRBJ1-3|-|TRBV28|-
TGTGCCAGCAGTTTAAATCAGGGCCTTCATGGGTCTGACACCATATATTTT
CASSLNQGLHGSDTIYF
>TRBJ1-3|TRBD1|TRBV11-3|once
TGTGCCAGCAGCTCTGGGACAGGCGGAAACACCATATATTTT
CASSSGTGGNTIYF